The 11 T cell receptor beta chains below come from one sample, sequenced in a study of lymphopenia after photon versus proton radiotherapy. TCRdb keeps only in-frame clones here, not all; method: immunoSEQ multiplex PCR. The sample records around 42,000 clones, over 75% being singletons. The sequencing here drew on peripheral blood, taken from a patient treated with photon-based radiotherapy. These receptors all come from a man aged 40-49 years with gastric cancer.

The chain joins TRBV4-1 to TRBJ1-6, with D tentatively TRBD1 (5 bases). Per the germline V gene, CDR1 is MGHRA and CDR2 is YSYEKL. Deletions cut 2 bases from V and 6 bases from J, with 11 bases between. The CDR3 has 15 residues. The CDR3 DNA follows: TGCGCCAGCAGCCAAAACAGGTTCGCTAATTCACCCCTCCACTTT. Amino acids: CASSQNRFANSPLHF.

V and J are TRBV2 and TRBJ1-5; D not resolved. The CDR3 has 12 amino acids. CDR1 and CDR2 (germline): SNHLY, FYNNEI. V lost 4 bases, J lost 7 bases, and 8 bases lay in between. The CDR3 spells CASSGDEQPQHF. The DNA for the CDR3 is TGTGCCAGCAGTGGGGATGAACAGCCCCAGCATTTT.

V gene TRBV18 combines with J gene TRBJ1-2; 7 positions agree with TRBD1. CDR1 is KGHSH and CDR2 is LQKENI in the germline V gene. The trim removed 2 bases at V and 3 bases at J, leaving 9 bases unmatched. CDR3 size: 16 residues. The CDR3 reads CASSPMVRGTDYGYTF. CDR3 coding DNA: TGTGCCAGCTCACCAATGGTTAGGGGGACAGACTATGGCTACACCTTC.

V gene TRBV7-8 combines with J gene TRBJ1-4, with a weak D call TRBD1 (6 bases). CDR3 length: 15 residues. Germline V gene sequence: CDR1 SGHVS, CDR2 FQNEAQ. V gave up 5 bases and J gave up 9 bases, with 19 bases separating them. Here the CDR3 reads CASSATGGRDKKLFF. CDR3 nucleotides: TGTGCCAGCAGCGCAACTGGGGGCCGGGATAAAAAACTGTTTTTT.

The chain combines TRBV14 with TRBJ2-1; 9 positions agree with TRBD2. Germline CDR1 SGHDN, CDR2 FVKESK. J was trimmed by 10 bases and V by 0 bases; bases with no gene match: 16. CDR3 length: 18 amino acids. The CDR3 sequence: CASSQDWGWLAGPNEQFF. Written as DNA, the CDR3 is TGTGCCAGCAGCCAAGATTGGGGGTGGCTAGCGGGGCCAAACGAGCAGTTCTTC.

V is TRBV5-1 and J is TRBJ2-4; 8 bases agree with TRBD1. Germline V gene data show CDR1 as SGHRS and CDR2 as YFSETQ. This CDR3 is built from 18 residues. J lost 0 bases, V lost 2 bases, and 10 bases had no gene match. The DNA for the CDR3 is TGCGCCAGCAGCTTTGGTTTTGACAGGGGTATAGCCAAAAACATTCAGTACTTC. Its translation: CASSFGFDRGIAKNIQYF.

V usage is TRBV5-1 and J usage is TRBJ2-3, with 11 bases identical to TRBD2. After removal of 4 bases from V and 5 bases from J, the junction contained 6 bases not matched to a gene. CDR1 is SGHRS and CDR2 is YFSETQ in the germline V gene. This CDR3 is 15 amino acids long. CDR3 amino acids: CASSTGLAEGDTQYF. CDR3 nucleotides: TGCGCCAGCAGCACGGGACTAGCGGAAGGAGATACGCAGTATTTT.

This clone has only one observation. V and J are TRBV10-2 and TRBJ1-1; no clear D. Germline V gene sequence: CDR1 WSHSY, CDR2 SAAADI. Trimming left V 5 bases short and J 3 bases short, with 16 bases between. The CDR3 sequence is 15 residues long. The CDR3 loop is CASSWTAADDTEAFF. The DNA for the CDR3 is TGCGCCAGCAGTTGGACGGCCGCTGATGACACTGAAGCTTTCTTT.

This chain uses TRBV18 with TRBJ2-2; 8 nucleotides align to TRBD2. The CDR3 has 19 amino acids. V trimming: 5 bases; J trimming: 1 base; junction bases outside the gene matches: 15. Germline V lookup: CDR1 KGHSH, CDR2 LQKENI. The CDR3 protein is CASSEGFQSGGLNTGELFF. The CDR3 DNA sequence: TGTGCCAGCTCAGAAGGGTTTCAGAGCGGGGGCCTGAACACCGGGGAGCTGTTTTTT.

The V call is TRBV29-1, the J call TRBJ1-5; weak D call: TRBD1 (6 bases). The CDR3 sequence is 13 residues long. CDR1 SQVTM and CDR2 ANQGSEA come from the germline V gene. Trimming shortened V by 5 bases and J by 5 bases, and 13 bases separated the two germline ends. Here the CDR3 DNA reads TGCAGCGTTTCTCGGGGGGCGGATCAGCCCCAGCATTTT. This gives the protein CSVSRGADQPQHF. The full variable domain, completed using reference TRBV29-1 and TRBJ1-5, is SAVISQKPSRDICQRGTSLTIQCQVDSQVTMMFWYRQQPGQSLTLIATANQGSEATYESGFVIDKFPISRPNLTFSTLTVSNMSPEDSSIYLCSVSRGADQPQHFGDGTRLSIL.

DNA of the CDR3: TGTGCCAGCAGCTTAGAGGGGATTGGGAACACCATATATTTT. Translation gives CASSLEGIGNTIYF. The genes are TRBV7-9 and TRBJ1-3, with D perhaps matching TRBD1 (5 bases). V was pared by 1 base and J by 7 bases, with 11 bases between. CDR3 size: 14 residues. CDR1 is SEHNR, CDR2 FQNEAQ, per germline (reference sequence).